Below, 9 T cell receptor beta chains from the same sample are listed, as sequenced in a study of blood T cells in healthy people across ages. Next came a second PCR, run for roughly 6 to 11 cycles, which used a sample-barcoded 5' primer along with a J-beta primer mix. MiXCR, applied by TCRdb to the 5' RACE reads, yields one record per CDR3 protein. The sample has about 730,000 distinct CDR3 sequences, approximately 43% seen once. Source material: blood. The receptors here all came from a woman aged 60-75 years in good health.

On this clonotype: A much larger clone sits a single nucleotide away, making a read error possible. This rearrangement joins TRBV27 to TRBJ2-7, with unresolved D. Germline V gives CDR1 MNHEY, CDR2 SMNVEV (reference sequence). The CDR3 loop spans 16 amino acids. The CDR3 DNA is TGTGCCAGCAGTTTTGGGTCCTCACCGAAGAACTACGAGCGGTACTTC. Translated: CASSFGSSPKNYERYF.

This chain uses TRBV15 with TRBJ2-3; 8 bases fit TRBD2. There are 15 residues in the CDR3. J lost 4 bases, V lost 8 bases, and 11 bases had no gene match. Germline V gene lookup returns CDR1 LNHNV and CDR2 YYDKDF (reference sequence). Here the CDR3 DNA reads TGTGCCACCTCTGAGTTAGCGGGGTTCGCAGATACGCAGTATTTT. Its translation is CATSELAGFADTQYF.

The count of this clonotype is one. The chain couples TRBV7-2 to TRBJ2-3, with 9 bases that match TRBD2. CDR1 is SGHTA and CDR2 is FQGNSA in the germline V gene. V dropped 5 bases and J dropped 2; count of bases not matched to a gene: 2. The CDR3 consists of 14 residues. The chain's CDR3 is CTSSPSGATDTQYF. CDR3 nucleotides: TGTACCAGCAGCCCTAGCGGGGCCACAGATACGCAGTATTTT.

Details on this clonotype: This clone may be a read error of a much larger clone one base away. The chain employs TRBV12-3 or TRBV12-4 and TRBJ1-2; perhaps TRBD1 as D (6 bases). The CDR3 has 12 amino acids. With 11 bases removed from V and 8 bases from J, the gap between germline ends came to 18 bases. CDR3: CACVSRGGGYTF. The CDR3 DNA is TGTGCCTGCGTATCCCGGGGGGGCGGCTACACCTTC.

CDR3 nucleotides: TGTGCCACCATTCAAGGGGGGAGCACAGATACGCAGTATTTT. This sequence encodes CATIQGGSTDTQYF. The chain recombines TRBV15 with TRBJ2-3; possibly TRBD1 or TRBD2 for D (6 bases each). Per the germline V gene, CDR1 is LNHNV and CDR2 is YYDKDF (reference sequence). CDR3 size: 14 residues. The V end lost 7 bases, the J end lost 0 bases, and 11 bases lay between the germline ends.

Turning to this clonotype: A read error is possible here, since a much larger clone lies one base away. This sequence joins TRBV12-3 or TRBV12-4 and TRBJ2-7, with D unclear. Trimming shortened V by 4 bases and J by 0 bases, and 22 bases separated the two germline ends. The CDR3 is made up of 18 amino acids. CDR3 region: CASSSSFGSQTSSYEQYF. The CDR3 bases are TGTGCCAGCAGTTCGTCGTTCGGCAGCCAAACGAGCTCCTACGAGCAGTACTTC.

This clonotype was seen only once. It may be a read error: a sequence one base away is much more abundant. This chain uses TRBV3-1 with TRBJ2-1; perhaps D is TRBD1 or TRBD2 (5 bases each). This CDR3 contains 12 residues. V lost 7 bases and J 8 bases, leaving 12 bases between the germline ends. Germline CDR1 is LGHDT and CDR2 is YNNKEL (reference sequence). CDR3 in DNA: TGTGCCAGCAACGGGGACCCCCATGAGCAGTTCTTC. Its translation: CASNGDPHEQFF.

The gene calls are TRBV10-2 and TRBJ2-7, with TRBD2 matching 10 bases. From germline, CDR1 is WSHSY and CDR2 SAAADI. CDR3 size: 17 residues. The V gene end was trimmed by 7 bases and the J gene end by 1 base; junction bases not matched to a gene: 13. CDR3 protein: CASTPRGSGRPSYEQYF. The CDR3 DNA follows: TGCGCCAGCACCCCTCGGGGTAGCGGGAGGCCATCCTACGAGCAGTACTTC.

In this sample, this clonotype turned up a few times. The chain links TRBV18 to TRBJ2-7; D is uncertain. Germline V lookup: CDR1 KGHSH, CDR2 LQKENI. Deletions cut 2 bases from V and 2 bases from J, with 10 bases between. CDR3 length equals 14 residues. CDR3 nucleotide sequence: TGTGCCAGCTCACCAGAGTACAGACCCTACGAGCAGTACTTC. Amino acid sequence: CASSPEYRPYEQYF.